The 18 T cell receptor beta chains reported below all come from one sample, sequenced in a study of blood T cell repertoires in COVID-19. This table comes from immunoSEQ multiplex PCR, and its TCRdb copy is limited to in-frame clones, with some not included. Among about 210,000 clones listed, around 83% were seen once. Sample: peripheral blood. Receptors originate from a man in his fifties or sixties with active or convalescent COVID-19.

The V and J genes are TRBV5-6 and TRBJ1-1; 8 nucleotides agree with TRBD1. Germline assignment: CDR1 SGHDT and CDR2 YYEEEE. Trimming took 4 bases from V and 6 from J; bases not matched to a gene: 14. The CDR3 contains 16 residues. CDR3 nucleotides: TGTGCCAGCAGCCTCAGGGGGCCCCTTGATCCCGCTGAAGCTTTCTTT. Amino acid sequence: CASSLRGPLDPAEAFF.

This chain connects TRBV10-3 to TRBJ1-1; TRBD1 agrees at 7 bases. The junction had 4 bases not matched to a gene; V was cut back by 5 bases and J by 1 base. Germline V gives CDR1 ENHRY, CDR2 SYGVKD. This CDR3 is 14 amino acids long. The CDR3 DNA is TGTGCCATCAGTCCCCGGACAGGGAACACTGAAGCTTTCTTT. Amino acid sequence: CAISPRTGNTEAFF.

On this clone itself: Other DNA sequences within the sample encode an identical CDR3. V gene TRBV19 combines with J gene TRBJ2-1; 9 positions match TRBD1. The CDR3 is made up of 16 amino acids. Germline lookup yields CDR1 LNHDA and CDR2 SQIVND (reference sequence). J was trimmed by 0 bases and V by 5 bases; bases with no gene match: 5. CDR3 DNA sequence: TGTGCCAGTAGTCCCAGGACAGGGGTCTCCTACAATGAGCAGTTCTTC. Translating gives CASSPRTGVSYNEQFF.

V and J are TRBV18 and TRBJ1-1; D might be TRBD1 (5 bases). Trimming took 3 bases from V and 0 from J, leaving 14 bases between them. The CDR3 runs 16 residues. Looked up from germline, CDR1 is KGHSH and CDR2 is LQKENI. The DNA of the CDR3 is TGTGCCAGCTCACCCCCTGGGGGGGGATTGAACACTGAAGCTTTCTTT. Protein sequence: CASSPPGGGLNTEAFF. The whole variable domain, remainder taken from reference TRBV18 and TRBJ1-1, is NAGVMQNPRHLVRRRGQEARLRCSPMKGHSHVYWYRQLPEEGLKFMVYLQKENIIDESGMPKERFSAEFPKEGPSILRIQQVVRGDSAAYFCASSPPGGGLNTEAFFGQGTRLTVV.

This chain joins TRBV20-1 and TRBJ2-3; TRBD2 aligns across 9 bases. V lost 3 bases and J lost 2; bases outside the gene matches: 9. From germline, CDR1 is DFQATT and CDR2 SNEGSKA (reference sequence). The CDR3 spans 16 residues. CDR3 in DNA: TGCAGTGCTAGTGATCTAGCGGGAAAATACACAGATACGCAGTATTTT. Translation gives CSASDLAGKYTDTQYF.

The V call is TRBV18, the J call TRBJ1-1; 8 positions match TRBD1. Trimming cost V 0 bases and J 5 bases; bases outside gene matches: 11. The CDR3 is 17 amino acids. The germline V gene encodes CDR1 KGHSH and CDR2 LQKENI. CDR3 DNA sequence: TGTGCCAGCTCACCACCGGGGCAGGGGGCGCGGTGGACTGAAGCTTTCTTT. Translation gives CASSPPGQGARWTEAFF.

The V call is TRBV7-2, the J call TRBJ1-1; D perhaps matches TRBD1 (6 bases). V gave up 1 base and J gave up 0 bases, with 15 bases separating them. CDR1 SGHTA and CDR2 FQGNSA come from the germline V gene. The CDR3 is made up of 17 amino acids. Here the CDR3 reads CASSLGVGQLMNTEAFF. CDR3 bases: TGTGCCAGCAGCTTAGGAGTGGGACAACTTATGAACACTGAAGCTTTCTTT.

The chain recombines TRBV7-8 with TRBJ2-5; possible D gene TRBD1, 6 bases. The CDR3 has 16 residues. Germline values: CDR1 SGHVS, CDR2 FQNEAQ. Trimming pared 2 bases from V and 2 bases from J, leaving 15 bases between. Written as DNA, the CDR3 is TGTGCCAGCAGCTTAACAGGACCGGGACAACAAGAGACCCAGTACTTC. This codes for CASSLTGPGQQETQYF. Drawing the rest from reference TRBV7-8 and TRBJ2-5, the complete variable domain is GAGVSQSPRYKVAKRGQDVALRCDPISGHVSLFWYQQALGQGPEFLTYFQNEAQLDKSGLPSDRFFAERPEGSVSTLKIQRTQQEDSAVYLCASSLTGPGQQETQYFGPGTRLLVL.

V is TRBV5-1 and J is TRBJ1-6, with TRBD1 matching 9 bases. The CDR3 loop spans 15 amino acids. The junction had 7 bases not matched to a gene; V was cut back by 4 bases and J by 8 bases. Germline V gene lookup returns CDR1 SGHRS and CDR2 YFSETQ. CDR3 sequence: CASSALQGAYSPLHF. The CDR3 DNA reads as TGCGCCAGCAGCGCATTACAGGGGGCTTATTCACCCCTCCACTTT.

The V and J genes are TRBV2 and TRBJ2-3, with 7 bases fitting TRBD1. Germline values: CDR1 SNHLY, CDR2 FYNNEI. The CDR3 loop spans 14 amino acids. V was clipped by 11 bases and J by 0 bases; unmatched bases: 8. The CDR3 bases are TGTGCCGGGGTAGGGGGCCTAAGCACAGATACGCAGTATTTT. This translates into CAGVGGLSTDTQYF.

The V and J genes are TRBV15 and TRBJ1-2; 8 nucleotides line up with TRBD1. Losses at the gene ends were 1 base for V and 3 bases for J; bases not matched to a gene: 1. The CDR3 extends over 14 amino acids. CDR1 is LNHNV, CDR2 YYDKDF, per germline (reference sequence). In DNA form, the CDR3 reads TGTGCCACCAGCAGAGGGGGACAGGACTATGGCTACACCTTC. Protein sequence: CATSRGGQDYGYTF.

The chain employs TRBV4-2 and TRBJ1-4, with D possibly being TRBD1 (5 bases). This CDR3 spans 16 amino acids. The V and J ends lost 0 bases and 4 bases respectively, with 12 bases between them. Germline values: CDR1 LGHNA, CDR2 YNFKEQ. DNA of the CDR3: TGTGCCAGCAGCCAAGAGACGGGGGTAAATAATGAAAAACTGTTTTTT. Its translation: CASSQETGVNNEKLFF.

The genes are TRBV28 and TRBJ1-2; D call uncertain. CDR3 size: 14 residues. Germline CDR1 and CDR2: MDHEN and SYDVKM. With 7 bases removed from V and 0 bases from J, the gap between germline ends came to 12 bases. The CDR3 sequence: CASTLKRTNYGYTF. The CDR3 DNA reads TGTGCCAGCACCCTAAAACGAACTAACTATGGCTACACCTTC.

This chain joins TRBV18 and TRBJ2-7; 11 bases map to TRBD1. The V and J ends lost 4 bases and 1 base, in that order; junction bases with no gene match: 3. The CDR3 contains 15 residues. Germline-derived CDR1 and CDR2 are KGHSH and LQKENI. This CDR3 reads CASSLGTGGSYEQYF. The CDR3 DNA is TGTGCCAGCTCACTAGGGACAGGGGGTTCCTACGAGCAGTACTTC.

For the CDR3, the DNA is TGTGCCAGCAGCCTACCGACAGGGGAAGAGACCCAGTACTTC. It specifies CASSLPTGEETQYF. V and J are TRBV5-6 and TRBJ2-5; 8 bases are shared with TRBD1. With 4 bases clipped from V and 3 bases from J, the junction kept 5 bases outside the gene matches. Germline loops: CDR1 SGHDT, CDR2 YYEEEE. The CDR3 contains 14 residues.

The V call is TRBV2, the J call TRBJ2-7; TRBD2 aligns across 10 bases. The germline V gene encodes CDR1 SNHLY and CDR2 FYNNEI. The CDR3 has 15 residues. V shed 1 base, J shed 4 bases, and the junction held 4 bases outside the gene matches. For the CDR3, the DNA is TGTGCCAGCAGTGAAGGGGGGACTAGCGTTTACGAGCAGTACTTC. Its protein is CASSEGGTSVYEQYF.

The chain employs TRBV29-1 and TRBJ2-3, with D possibly matching TRBD2 (7 bases). This CDR3 comprises 17 residues. V was shortened by 5 bases and J by 3 bases, with 24 bases between the two germline ends. CDR1 and CDR2 from the germline V gene are SQVTM and ANQGSEA. The CDR3 nucleotides are TGCAGCGTTCTCCCGGGGGAGGGGGGATTCGGGACAGATACGCAGTATTTT. Translation gives CSVLPGEGGFGTDTQYF.

The chain joins TRBV27 to TRBJ1-1, with a weak D call TRBD1 (6 bases). Trimming removed 7 bases at V and 1 base at J, with 13 bases between. CDR3 size: 14 residues. In germline, CDR1 is MNHEY, CDR2 SMNVEV (reference sequence). CDR3 DNA: TGTGCCAGCAATGGGTGGGGGCAGAACACTGAAGCTTTCTTT. Translated, it gives CASNGWGQNTEAFF.